This T cell receptor (beta chain) was recorded in a study of CD8+ T cells in alopecia areata. Looking at the study overall: Oral tofacitinib, 5 to 10 mg twice daily, was given in an open-label trial. Study-wide findings and caveats: Significant decreases in scalp clonality and expanded CD8+ clones followed tofacitinib treatment. Normal scalp showed lower clonality than lesional scalp, especially alopecia totalis/universalis.

Sequencing relied on a cDNA template that was reverse transcribed from extracted RNA. Method: immunoSEQ multiplex PCR; TCRdb's copy keeps in-frame clones and lacks some. The sample consists of some 120,000 clones, around 60% of them appearing once. Treatment specified: oral pan-JAK inhibitor, 5-10 mg twice daily. Individuals with alopecia areata gave both lesional scalp punch biopsies and peripheral blood for collection. Details on this clone: Its antigen is as yet unknown.

This CDR3 region has 13 residues. V gave up 6 bases and J gave up 4 bases; unmatched junction bases: 4. Germline CDR1 reads SNHLY; CDR2 reads FYNNEI. The rearrangement uses TRBV2 and TRBJ1-2; 8 positions match TRBD1. The sequencing here drew on CD4+ T cells sorted from blood, taken at week 4, from a patient treated with tofacitinib. The source is a human donor with alopecia areata. CDR3 residues: CASSVDRGYGYTF. Written as DNA, the CDR3 is TGTGCCAGCAGCGTCGACAGGGGCTATGGCTACACCTTC.